This T cell receptor beta chain was obtained from a study of T-cell memory formation after mild COVID-19. Study-level background: Largely donor-specific sequence clusters came from a couple of donors. Study conclusions and caveats: SARS-CoV-2 specificity was not confirmed for second-wave clones peaking on day 37. Mainly CM and EM harbored the contracting CD4+ clones; mainly EMRA harbored the CD8+ ones.

CDR1 LNHDA and CDR2 SQIVND come from the germline V gene (reference sequence). V lost 2 bases to trimming and J lost 8 bases, with 24 bases between them. The CDR3 extends over 17 amino acids. This clonotype was seen more than once but under ten times. What it recognizes is unknown. In TCRdb, the 5' RACE reads were re-called with MiXCR into one record per CDR3 protein. The table records 150,000 to 200,000 distinct CDR3 sequences, about 14% of them present only once. The sequencing input was PBMCs or a T cell subset sorted from them (not recorded which). This TCR was sampled from an adult woman who had mild COVID-19 (a few samples of this study predate the infection). Cell type and time point are not known. This rearrangement joins TRBV19 to TRBJ1-1, with D maybe TRBD1 (6 bases). This chain's CDR3 is CASSITPVGGPGLEAFF. DNA for the CDR3: TGTGCCAGTAGTATAACCCCGGTGGGGGGCCCGGGGTTAGAAGCTTTCTTT.